This TCR beta chain was recorded in a study of OX40 agonist ivuxolimab in advanced cancers. Study summary: Ivuxolimab doses were 0.01, 0.1, 0.3, 1.5, 3 or 10 mg/kg every 2 weeks. Hepatocellular carcinoma, melanoma, renal cell or head and neck cancer was diagnosed in the dose-escalation patients.

Regarding the study as a whole: Averaged across samples, CD8+ T cells carried more expanded clones than CD4+ did. Expanded peripheral T cells had an undetermined antigen specificity.

Notes on this clone: Its cognate antigen is unknown.

Clones were read by immunoSEQ multiplex PCR, and TCRdb kept only the in-frame ones, dropping some. Among tens of thousands of clones, about 88% were seen once, and the ten largest hold around 60%. Sequences were derived from CD4+ or CD8+ T cells sorted from blood, sampled in a trial of the OX40 agonist ivuxolimab. The source is an adult with an advanced solid tumor such as melanoma, head and neck, liver or kidney cancer.

CDR3 loop: CASSFSQYEQYF. CDR3 bases: TGTGCCAGCAGTTTTTCACAGTACGAGCAGTACTTC. This chain joins TRBV6-1 and TRBJ2-7, with D unclear. The CDR3 is 12 amino acids. CDR1 and CDR2 from the germline V gene are MNHNS and SASEGT. Trimming pared 5 bases from V and 4 bases from J, leaving 9 bases between.